The rows below give T cell receptor beta chains drawn from one sample of a study of T cell responses to AZD1222 COVID-19 vaccine. The protocol was immunoSEQ multiplex PCR, while the TCRdb copy is restricted to in-frame clones and leaves out a portion. The sample has about 97,000 clones; about 88% are singletons. Sequences were derived from peripheral blood, sampled on day 0 of AZD1222 vaccination. These receptors all stem from an adult in good health. The CDR3 runs from the conserved cysteine through the conserved F or W. The D gene is left open where the match is weak. Not every row has a clone size; where given, it reads once, few, many or a size class.

V,J,size,D,CDR3,DNA
TRBV2,TRBJ1-5,.,TRBD1,CASNRQGMSQPQHF,TGTGCCAGCAACCGACAGGGGATGAGTCAGCCCCAGCATTTT
TRBV24-1,TRBJ1-1,.,.,CATSDLLGGTRTEAFF,TGTGCCACCAGTGATTTGCTAGGCGGGACCAGGACTGAAGCTTTCTTT
TRBV3-1/TRBV3-2,TRBJ2-2,.,.,CASSYGEASRELFF,TGTGCCAGCAGCTATGGGGAAGCCAGCAGGGAGCTGTTTTTT
TRBV6-5,TRBJ1-6,.,.,CASSYGQLDSPLHF,TGTGCCAGCAGTTACGGCCAGTTGGATTCACCCCTCCACTTT
TRBV21-1,TRBJ2-3,.,.,CASSRPNGQGSTDTQYF,TGTGCCAGCAGCAGGCCGAACGGACAGGGTAGCACAGATACGCAGTATTTT
TRBV10-1,TRBJ2-1,.,TRBD1,CASRITGGSEQFF,TGCGCCAGCAGGATAACAGGGGGCAGTGAGCAGTTCTTC
TRBV6-5,TRBJ1-3,few,.,CASRGPAGNTIYF,TGTGCCAGCCGGGGGCCGGCTGGGAACACCATATATTTT
TRBV10-2,TRBJ1-2,.,.,CASRLDSHYGYTF,TGCGCCAGCCGCCTCGACAGTCATTATGGCTACACCTTC
TRBV10-2,TRBJ2-1,.,TRBD2,CASSEDRLANNEQFF,TGCGCCAGCAGTGAGGATAGACTAGCGAACAATGAGCAGTTCTTC
TRBV5-1,TRBJ2-2,.,.,CASSFFPGTNTGELFF,TGCGCCAGCAGCTTTTTCCCCGGGACTAACACCGGGGAGCTGTTTTTT
TRBV18,TRBJ1-1,.,.,CASSISTEAFF,TGTGCCAGCTCTATAAGCACTGAAGCTTTCTTT
TRBV7-9,TRBJ1-2,.,.,CASSFSGDGYTF,TGTGCCAGCAGCTTTTCCGGGGATGGCTACACCTTC
TRBV7-2,TRBJ2-7,.,.,CASSLVAGNSYEQYF,TGTGCCAGCAGCTTAGTGGCGGGCAACTCCTACGAGCAGTACTTC
TRBV10-3,TRBJ1-2,.,.,CAISESGGADYGYTF,TGTGCCATCAGTGAGTCGGGGGGCGCGGACTATGGCTACACCTTC
TRBV5-5,TRBJ1-4,.,.,CASGGPTTTNEKLFF,TGTGCCAGCGGGGGACCCACCACAACTAATGAAAAACTGTTTTTT
TRBV5-1,TRBJ1-5,once,.,CASSPEGASNQPQHF,TGCGCCAGCAGCCCGGAAGGGGCTAGCAATCAGCCCCAGCATTTT
TRBV19,TRBJ1-5,.,TRBD1,CASSIAGTGFQFQHF,TGTGCCAGTAGTATCGCCGGGACAGGGTTTCAGTTCCAGCATTTT